This paragraph reports one T cell receptor beta chain. Its antigen is unknown. The data originate from a study of beta chain features in type 1 diabetes. Whole-study context: Comparable age, gender and cell yields were observed in patients relative to healthy donors. Analysis included over 90 million sorted cells drawn from all samples.

The germline CDR1 and CDR2 sequences are LGHNT and FRNRAP. Trimming shortened V by 4 bases and J by 7 bases, and 13 bases separated the two germline ends. The CDR3 is 13 amino acids. Expressed TCRB transcripts were sequenced because the entire RNA isolate underwent reverse transcription. This table comes from immunoSEQ multiplex PCR, and its TCRdb copy is limited to in-frame clones, with some not included. Here the sample spans about 170,000 clones, approximately 8.1% being singletons. Study observations and caveats: Insertions were fewer and deletions more numerous at VDJ junctions in type 1 diabetes patients. These data did not resolve whether HLA type affects TCRB rearrangement. Within each of all four CD4+ subsets, Type 1 diabetes patients had TCRB CDR3s that were moderately but significantly shorter.

The chain links TRBV12-5 to TRBJ1-1, with D perhaps TRBD1 (5 bases). The TCR sequence derives from a middle-aged woman with type 1 diabetes. Input material: central memory CD4+ T cells from blood. In DNA form, the CDR3 reads TGTGCTAGTGGTTCGTCCGGGGGAGGTGAAGCTTTCTTT. This translates into CASGSSGGGEAFF. Full variable domain (remainder filled in from reference TRBV12-5 and TRBJ1-1): DARVTQTPRHKVTEMGQEVTMRCQPILGHNTVFWYRQTMMQGLELLAYFRNRAPLDDSGMPKDRFSAEMPDATLATLKIQPSEPRDSAVYFCASGSSGGGEAFFGQGTRLTVV.